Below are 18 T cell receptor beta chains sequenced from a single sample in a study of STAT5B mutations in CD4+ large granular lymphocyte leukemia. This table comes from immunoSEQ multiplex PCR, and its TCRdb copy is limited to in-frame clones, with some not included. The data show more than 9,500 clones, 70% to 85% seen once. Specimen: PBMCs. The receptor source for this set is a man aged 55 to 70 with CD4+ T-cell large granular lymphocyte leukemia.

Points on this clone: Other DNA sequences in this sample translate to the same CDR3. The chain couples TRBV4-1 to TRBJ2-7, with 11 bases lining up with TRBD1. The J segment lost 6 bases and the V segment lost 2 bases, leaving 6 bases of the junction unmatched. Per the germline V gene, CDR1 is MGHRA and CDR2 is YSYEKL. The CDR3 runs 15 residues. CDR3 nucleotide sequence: TGCGCCAGCAGCCAATTCCGGGACAGGGGGGCCGAGCAGTACTTC. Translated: CASSQFRDRGAEQYF.

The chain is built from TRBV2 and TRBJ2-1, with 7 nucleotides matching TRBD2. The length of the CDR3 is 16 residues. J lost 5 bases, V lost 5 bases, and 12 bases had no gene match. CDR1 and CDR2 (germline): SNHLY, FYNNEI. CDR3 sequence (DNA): TGTGCCAGCAGTTGGGACGGGAGGCTCAGGGACAATGAGCAGTTCTTC. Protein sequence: CASSWDGRLRDNEQFF.

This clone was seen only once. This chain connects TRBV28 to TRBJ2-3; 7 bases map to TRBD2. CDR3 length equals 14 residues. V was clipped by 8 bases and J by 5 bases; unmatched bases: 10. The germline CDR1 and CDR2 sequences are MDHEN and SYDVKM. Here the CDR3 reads CASGEGGSGDTQYF. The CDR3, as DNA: TGTGCCAGCGGGGAGGGTGGGAGTGGAGATACGCAGTATTTT.

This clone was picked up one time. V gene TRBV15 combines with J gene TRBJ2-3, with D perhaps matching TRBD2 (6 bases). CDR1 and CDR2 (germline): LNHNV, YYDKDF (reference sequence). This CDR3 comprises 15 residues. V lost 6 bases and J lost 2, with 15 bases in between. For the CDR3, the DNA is TGTGCCACCAGTCGAGATGGGCGGGACACAGATACGCAGTATTTT. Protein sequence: CATSRDGRDTDTQYF.

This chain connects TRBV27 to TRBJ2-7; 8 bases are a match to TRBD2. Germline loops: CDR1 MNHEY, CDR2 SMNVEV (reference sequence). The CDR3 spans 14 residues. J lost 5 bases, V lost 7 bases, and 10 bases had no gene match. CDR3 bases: TGTGCCAGCACCAAGGGGGGAGCGGGAGACGAGCAGTACTTC. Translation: CASTKGGAGDEQYF.

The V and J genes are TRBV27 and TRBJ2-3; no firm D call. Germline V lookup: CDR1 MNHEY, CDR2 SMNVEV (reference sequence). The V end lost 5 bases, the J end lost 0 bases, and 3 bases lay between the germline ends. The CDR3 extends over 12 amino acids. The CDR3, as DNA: TGTGCCAGCAGTAAAAGCACAGATACGCAGTATTTT. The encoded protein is CASSKSTDTQYF.

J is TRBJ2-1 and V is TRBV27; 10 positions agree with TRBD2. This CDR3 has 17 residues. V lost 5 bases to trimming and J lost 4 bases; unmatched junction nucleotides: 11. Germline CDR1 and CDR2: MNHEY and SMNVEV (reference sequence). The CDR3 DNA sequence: TGTGCCAGCAGTCGCAGACTAGCGGGTGGGACTTACAATGAGCAGTTCTTC. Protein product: CASSRRLAGGTYNEQFF.

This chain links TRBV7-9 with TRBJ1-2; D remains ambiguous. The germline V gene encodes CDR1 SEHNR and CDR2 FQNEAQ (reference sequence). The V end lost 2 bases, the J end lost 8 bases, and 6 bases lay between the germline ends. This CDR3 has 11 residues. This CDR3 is CASSLQTGYTF. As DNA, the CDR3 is TGTGCCAGCAGCTTACAGACCGGCTACACCTTC.

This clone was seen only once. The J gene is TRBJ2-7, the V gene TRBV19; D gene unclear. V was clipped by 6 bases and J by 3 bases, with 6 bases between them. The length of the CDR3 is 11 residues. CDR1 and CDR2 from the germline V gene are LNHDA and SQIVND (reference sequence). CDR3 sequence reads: CASSSNYEQYF. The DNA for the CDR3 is TGTGCCAGTAGCTCCAACTACGAGCAGTACTTC.

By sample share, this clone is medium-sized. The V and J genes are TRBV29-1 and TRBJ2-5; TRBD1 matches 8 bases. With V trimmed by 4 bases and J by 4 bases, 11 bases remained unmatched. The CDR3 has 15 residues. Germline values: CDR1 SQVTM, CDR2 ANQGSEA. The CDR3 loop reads CSVAQTGARGETQYF. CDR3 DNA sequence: TGCAGCGTTGCCCAGACAGGGGCCCGGGGAGAGACCCAGTACTTC.

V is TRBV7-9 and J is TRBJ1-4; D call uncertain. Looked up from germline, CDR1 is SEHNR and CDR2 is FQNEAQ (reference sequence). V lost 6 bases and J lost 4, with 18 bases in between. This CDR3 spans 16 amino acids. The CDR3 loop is CASSLQSIGYNEKLFF. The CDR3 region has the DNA TGTGCCAGCAGTTTACAATCCATAGGGTATAATGAAAAACTGTTTTTT. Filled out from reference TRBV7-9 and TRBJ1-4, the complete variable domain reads DTGVSQNPRHKITKRGQNVTFRCDPISEHNRLYWYRQTLGQGPEFLTYFQNEAQLEKSRLLSDRFSAERPKGSFSTLEIQRTEQGDSAMYLCASSLQSIGYNEKLFFGSGTQLSVL.

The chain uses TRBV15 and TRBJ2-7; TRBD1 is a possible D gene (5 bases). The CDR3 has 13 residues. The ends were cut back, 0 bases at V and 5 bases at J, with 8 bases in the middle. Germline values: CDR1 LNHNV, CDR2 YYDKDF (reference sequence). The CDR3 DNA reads TGTGCCACCAGCAGAGAAGGGGCCCACGAGCAGTACTTC. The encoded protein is CATSREGAHEQYF.

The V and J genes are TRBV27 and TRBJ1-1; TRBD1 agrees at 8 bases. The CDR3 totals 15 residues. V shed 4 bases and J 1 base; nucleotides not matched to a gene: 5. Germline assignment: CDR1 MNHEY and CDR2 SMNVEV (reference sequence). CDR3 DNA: TGTGCCAGCAGTTCCTTGACAGGGGCGAACACTGAAGCTTTCTTT. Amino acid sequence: CASSSLTGANTEAFF.

The CDR3 reads CASSVGEPANEQFF. Written as DNA, the CDR3 is TGTGCCAGCAGCGTGGGCGAACCAGCGAATGAGCAGTTCTTC. The genes are TRBV9 and TRBJ2-1; D uncertain. CDR1 is SGDLS, CDR2 YYNGEE, per germline. Trimming removed 2 bases at V and 7 bases at J, with 13 bases between. This CDR3 is 14 amino acids long.

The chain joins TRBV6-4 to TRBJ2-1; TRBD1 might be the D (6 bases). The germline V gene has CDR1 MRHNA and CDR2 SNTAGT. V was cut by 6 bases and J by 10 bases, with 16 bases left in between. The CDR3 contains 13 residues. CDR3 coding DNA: TGTGCCAGCAGCTTCACAGGGAAAAAGGAGCAGTTCTTC. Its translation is CASSFTGKKEQFF.

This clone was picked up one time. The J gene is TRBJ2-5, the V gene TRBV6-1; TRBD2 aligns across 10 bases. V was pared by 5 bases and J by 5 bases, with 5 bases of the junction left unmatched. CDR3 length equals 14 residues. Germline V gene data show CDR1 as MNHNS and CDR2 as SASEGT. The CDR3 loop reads CASSHSGGKETQYF. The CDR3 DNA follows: TGTGCCAGCAGTCATAGCGGGGGGAAGGAGACCCAGTACTTC.

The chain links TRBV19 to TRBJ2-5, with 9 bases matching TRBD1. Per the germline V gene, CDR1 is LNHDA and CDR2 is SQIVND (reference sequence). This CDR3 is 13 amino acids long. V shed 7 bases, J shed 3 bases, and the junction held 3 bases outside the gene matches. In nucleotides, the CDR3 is TGTGCCAGTAAAAGACAGGGGGAAGAGACCCAGTACTTC. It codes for CASKRQGEETQYF.

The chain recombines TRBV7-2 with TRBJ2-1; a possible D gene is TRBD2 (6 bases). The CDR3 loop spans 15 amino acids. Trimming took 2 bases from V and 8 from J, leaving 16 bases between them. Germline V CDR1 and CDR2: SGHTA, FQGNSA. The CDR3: CASSLRALAPDEQFF. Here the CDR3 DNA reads TGTGCCAGCAGCTTAAGAGCCCTAGCGCCTGATGAGCAGTTCTTC.